The source of this TCR beta chain is a study of shared clonotypes between healthy human individuals. In the authors' methods: ImmunoSEQ gave junction-only sequences without quality scores, so filtering differed. Measured with immunoSEQ multiplex PCR; TCRdb has only the in-frame clones, and not every one. V and J calls and clone size come straight from that table; D and trimming were deduced from the DNA. This sample carries a few hundred thousand clones, 74% of them seen once, and the ten largest clones take around a tenth. Regarding this clone: Its antigen is not identified.

Study-wide results and limits: What naive subsets generally showed was a larger estimated richness than memory subsets showed.

The length of the CDR3 is 17 residues. V shed 3 bases, J shed 4 bases, and the junction held 12 bases outside the gene matches. Germline-derived CDR1 and CDR2 are KGHSH and LQKENI. Material: memory CD4+ T cells sorted from blood. Sample subset: CD45RA-negative fraction. This receptor was identified in a man in his thirties or forties in good health. The chain has TRBV18 and TRBJ2-5, with 9 nucleotides matching TRBD2. CDR3 in amino acids: CASSPSRSGSGGETQYF. CDR3 nucleotides: TGTGCCAGCTCACCCTCCCGTAGCGGGAGTGGGGGAGAGACCCAGTACTTC. The whole variable domain, filled in from reference TRBV18 and TRBJ2-5, reads NAGVMQNPRHLVRRRGQEARLRCSPMKGHSHVYWYRQLPEEGLKFMVYLQKENIIDESGMPKERFSAEFPKEGPSILRIQQVVRGDSAAYFCASSPSRSGSGGETQYFGPGTRLLVL.